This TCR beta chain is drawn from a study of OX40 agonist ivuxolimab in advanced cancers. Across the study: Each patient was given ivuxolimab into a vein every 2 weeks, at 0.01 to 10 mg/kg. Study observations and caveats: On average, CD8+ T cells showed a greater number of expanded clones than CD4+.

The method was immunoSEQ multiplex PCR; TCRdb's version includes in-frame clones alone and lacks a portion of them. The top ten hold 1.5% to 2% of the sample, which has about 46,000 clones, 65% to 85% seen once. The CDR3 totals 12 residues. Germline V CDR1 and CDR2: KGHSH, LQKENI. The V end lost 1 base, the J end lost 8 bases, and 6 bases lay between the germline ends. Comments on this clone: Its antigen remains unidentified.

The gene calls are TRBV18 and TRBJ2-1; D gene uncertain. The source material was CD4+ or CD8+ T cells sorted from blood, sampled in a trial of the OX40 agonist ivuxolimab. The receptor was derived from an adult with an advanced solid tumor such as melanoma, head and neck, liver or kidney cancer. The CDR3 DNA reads TGTGCCAGCTCACCACAAATATATGAGCAGTTCTTC. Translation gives CASSPQIYEQFF.